Given below is one TCR beta chain in context. V was cut by 6 bases and J by 5 bases, with 14 bases left in between. This CDR3 is built from 14 residues. Per germline, CDR1 KGHSH and CDR2 LQKENI. Here immunoSEQ multiplex PCR was the method, and the copy in TCRdb shows in-frame clones only, minus some. Of some 200,000 clones in the sample, around 94% were seen once. The data are from a study of control samples from healthy donors and cancer patients. The TCR sequence derives from a man in his fifties or sixties in good health. The sample comprised blood. The J gene is TRBJ2-4, the V gene TRBV18; no firm D call. The CDR3 loop is CASSPRAAQNIQYF. DNA of the CDR3: TGTGCCAGCTCCCCTCGGGCGGCCCAAAACATTCAGTACTTC. The entire variable domain, with the rest obtained from reference TRBV18 and TRBJ2-4, is as follows: NAGVMQNPRHLVRRRGQEARLRCSPMKGHSHVYWYRQLPEEGLKFMVYLQKENIIDESGMPKERFSAEFPKEGPSILRIQQVVRGDSAAYFCASSPRAAQNIQYFGAGTRLSVL.